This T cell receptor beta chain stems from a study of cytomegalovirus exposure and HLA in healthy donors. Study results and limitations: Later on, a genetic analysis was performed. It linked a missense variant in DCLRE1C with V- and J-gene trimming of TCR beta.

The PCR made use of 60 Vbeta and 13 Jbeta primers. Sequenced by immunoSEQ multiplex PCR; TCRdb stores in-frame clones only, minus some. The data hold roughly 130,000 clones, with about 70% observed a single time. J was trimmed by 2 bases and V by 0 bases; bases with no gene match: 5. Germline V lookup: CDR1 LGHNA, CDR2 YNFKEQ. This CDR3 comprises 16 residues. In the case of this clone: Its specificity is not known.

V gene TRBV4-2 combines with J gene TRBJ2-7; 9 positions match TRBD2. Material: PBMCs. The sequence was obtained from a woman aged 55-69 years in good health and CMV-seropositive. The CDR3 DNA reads TGTGCCAGCAGCCAAGATTTAGCGGGGGCCGCCTACGAGCAGTACTTC. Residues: CASSQDLAGAAYEQYF.